The rows below give T cell receptor beta chains drawn from one sample of a study of OX40 agonist ivuxolimab in advanced cancers. Clones were sequenced by immunoSEQ multiplex PCR, and TCRdb holds only the in-frame ones, with some missing. The sample lists some 72,000 clones, about 84% seen once, with around 0.5% in the top ten. The sample consisted of CD4+ or CD8+ T cells sorted from blood, taken in a trial of the OX40 agonist ivuxolimab. The receptors stem from an adult with an advanced solid tumor such as melanoma, head and neck, liver or kidney cancer. Each CDR3 is given with its conserved first and last residue. Each record gives: J gene, V gene, D gene, clone size, CDR3 DNA, CDR3 protein. D genes are given only for firm matches. Size tells how often a clone was seen (once, few, many) or the class of an expanded clone, and some rows leave it out.

j_call: TRBJ2-3; v_call: TRBV4-2; d_call: NA; clone_size: NA; cdr3_nt: TGTGCCAGCAGCCAGGGGTGGAGAGGGGGATCAGATACGCAGTATTTT; cdr3_aa: CASSQGWRGGSDTQYF
j_call: TRBJ1-2; v_call: TRBV7-9; d_call: NA; clone_size: once; cdr3_nt: TGTGCCAGCAGCTTATTCGACGGGGGTAACTATGGCTACACCTTC; cdr3_aa: CASSLFDGGNYGYTF
j_call: TRBJ1-6; v_call: TRBV2; d_call: NA; clone_size: NA; cdr3_nt: TGTGCCAGCAGTGTGCAAGGGGGATATAATTCACCCCTCCACTTT; cdr3_aa: CASSVQGGYNSPLHF
j_call: TRBJ2-3; v_call: TRBV29-1; d_call: TRBD2; clone_size: NA; cdr3_nt: TGCAGCGCCACTCCCAGGACTAGCGGGGGGTGGACAGATACGCAGTATTTT; cdr3_aa: CSATPRTSGGWTDTQYF
j_call: TRBJ2-3; v_call: TRBV13; d_call: NA; clone_size: NA; cdr3_nt: TGTGCCAGCAGCCGGAGGAGGGAGACGCAGTATTTT; cdr3_aa: CASSRRRETQYF
j_call: TRBJ1-1; v_call: TRBV7-2; d_call: NA; clone_size: NA; cdr3_nt: TGTGCCAGCAGCTCGGAACAGGCGGGGAGAGCTTTCTTT; cdr3_aa: CASSSEQAGRAFF
j_call: TRBJ2-4; v_call: TRBV7-9; d_call: NA; clone_size: NA; cdr3_nt: TGTGCCAGCAGCTCACAGGGTGTGGGAGTTCAGTACTTC; cdr3_aa: CASSSQGVGVQYF
j_call: TRBJ1-2; v_call: TRBV25-1; d_call: NA; clone_size: NA; cdr3_nt: TGTGCCAGCACGACACGGGACTCGAACTATGGCTACACCTTC; cdr3_aa: CASTTRDSNYGYTF
j_call: TRBJ2-1; v_call: TRBV21-1; d_call: NA; clone_size: NA; cdr3_nt: TGTGCCAGGGGACAGGGGGCTTGTCGGGAAAACAATGAGCAGTTCTTC; cdr3_aa: CARGQGACRENNEQFF
j_call: TRBJ1-5; v_call: TRBV5-6; d_call: NA; clone_size: NA; cdr3_nt: TGTGCCAGCAGCTCCTACAGGTCGGCACCGGGACAGCCCCAGCATTTT; cdr3_aa: CASSSYRSAPGQPQHF
j_call: TRBJ2-2; v_call: TRBV2; d_call: TRBD2; clone_size: few; cdr3_nt: TGTGCCAGCACCAGAAAGGAGGCCCTAGGGAGGGCCGGGGAGCTGTTTTTT; cdr3_aa: CASTRKEALGRAGELFF
j_call: TRBJ1-3; v_call: TRBV19; d_call: NA; clone_size: once; cdr3_nt: TGTGCCAGTAGTATAGCTAAGGTGTCGGGGGGAAACACCATATATTTT; cdr3_aa: CASSIAKVSGGNTIYF
j_call: TRBJ2-7; v_call: TRBV23-1; d_call: NA; clone_size: NA; cdr3_nt: TGCGCCAGCTCGAGAGCCTTGGGGGCGCATCCCTTCAGCTACGAGCAGTACTTC; cdr3_aa: CASSRALGAHPFSYEQYF
j_call: TRBJ2-1; v_call: TRBV9; d_call: TRBD1; clone_size: NA; cdr3_nt: TGTGCCAGCAGCGTAGGCGCCGGGACAGTGTACAATGAGCAGTTCTTC; cdr3_aa: CASSVGAGTVYNEQFF
j_call: TRBJ1-2; v_call: TRBV9; d_call: TRBD1; clone_size: once; cdr3_nt: TGTGCCAGCAGCGTAGGAGTGGACAGGGGCCTTGGCTATGGCTACACCTTC; cdr3_aa: CASSVGVDRGLGYGYTF
j_call: TRBJ2-3; v_call: TRBV2; d_call: NA; clone_size: NA; cdr3_nt: TGTGCCAGCAGCCACAGGGAATCAGATACGCAGTATTTT; cdr3_aa: CASSHRESDTQYF
j_call: TRBJ2-7; v_call: TRBV6-1; d_call: NA; clone_size: NA; cdr3_nt: TGTGCCAGCAGTGAACACAGCTCCTACGAGCAGTACTTC; cdr3_aa: CASSEHSSYEQYF
j_call: TRBJ2-7; v_call: TRBV28; d_call: NA; clone_size: NA; cdr3_nt: TGTGCCAGCAGTCTTGGACAGAAAGTGCAGTACTTC; cdr3_aa: CASSLGQKVQYF
j_call: TRBJ2-3; v_call: TRBV27; d_call: NA; clone_size: NA; cdr3_nt: TGTGCCAGCGGTGCCCAGGGAGCACTAATAGCAGCAGATACGCAGTATTTT; cdr3_aa: CASGAQGALIAADTQYF
j_call: TRBJ2-5; v_call: TRBV7-7; d_call: NA; clone_size: NA; cdr3_nt: TGTGCTAGCAGCTCCCCCCCCGGGCAGGGGGGTCAAGAGACCCAGTACTTC; cdr3_aa: CASSSPPGQGGQETQYF
j_call: TRBJ2-5; v_call: TRBV28; d_call: NA; clone_size: NA; cdr3_nt: TGTGCCAGCAGCCAAGGACAGCAAGAGACCCAGTACTTC; cdr3_aa: CASSQGQQETQYF
j_call: TRBJ2-7; v_call: TRBV7-9; d_call: NA; clone_size: NA; cdr3_nt: TGTGCCAGCAGCTTAGCGGGTCGGAAGAGGGGAAACGAGCAGTACTTC; cdr3_aa: CASSLAGRKRGNEQYF
j_call: TRBJ2-5; v_call: TRBV19; d_call: NA; clone_size: NA; cdr3_nt: TGTGCCAGTAGTATAACGACTACTCAAGAGACCCAGTACTTC; cdr3_aa: CASSITTTQETQYF
j_call: TRBJ2-7; v_call: TRBV6-6; d_call: TRBD1; clone_size: NA; cdr3_nt: TGTGCCAGCAGTTACCAAACAGGGGGCTCGGTGGGCGAGCAGTACTTC; cdr3_aa: CASSYQTGGSVGEQYF
j_call: TRBJ2-2; v_call: TRBV9; d_call: TRBD2; clone_size: NA; cdr3_nt: TGTGCCAGCAGCGTAGAGATAGCGGGGGTCACCGGGGAGCTGTTTTTT; cdr3_aa: CASSVEIAGVTGELFF